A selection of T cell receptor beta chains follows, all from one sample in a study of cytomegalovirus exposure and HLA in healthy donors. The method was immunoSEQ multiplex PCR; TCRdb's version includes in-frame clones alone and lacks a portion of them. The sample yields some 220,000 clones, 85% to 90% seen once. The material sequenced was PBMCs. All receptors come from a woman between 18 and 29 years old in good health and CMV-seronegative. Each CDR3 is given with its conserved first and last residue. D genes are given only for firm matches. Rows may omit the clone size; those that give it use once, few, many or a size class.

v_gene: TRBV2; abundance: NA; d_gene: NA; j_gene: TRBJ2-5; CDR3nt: TGTGCCAGCAGTGAAGGGCCCCTGAGGGAGACCCAGTACTTC; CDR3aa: CASSEGPLRETQYF
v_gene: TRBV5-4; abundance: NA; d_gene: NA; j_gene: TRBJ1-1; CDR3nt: TGTGCCAGCAGCTTGGGAGCCGTTGAAGCTTTCTTT; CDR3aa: CASSLGAVEAFF
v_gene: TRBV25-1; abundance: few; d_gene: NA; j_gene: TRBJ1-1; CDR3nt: TGTGCCAGCAGTGAATACGCAGGGATGCGGAACACTGAAGCTTTCTTT; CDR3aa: CASSEYAGMRNTEAFF
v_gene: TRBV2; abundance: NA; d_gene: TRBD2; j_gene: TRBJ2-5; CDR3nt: TGTGCCAGCAGCACCCGAGCGGGAGGGCTAGGGGAGACCCAGTACTTC; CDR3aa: CASSTRAGGLGETQYF
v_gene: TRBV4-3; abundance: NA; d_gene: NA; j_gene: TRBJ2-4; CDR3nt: TGCGCCAGCAGCGGGCGGTGGGGGGGCAGCGGTTACATAGCCAAAAACATTCAGTACTTC; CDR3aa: CASSGRWGGSGYIAKNIQYF
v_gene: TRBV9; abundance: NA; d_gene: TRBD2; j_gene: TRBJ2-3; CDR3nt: TGTGCCAGCAGCGTAGTGGCTAGCGGGGGCCACACAGATACGCAGTATTTT; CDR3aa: CASSVVASGGHTDTQYF
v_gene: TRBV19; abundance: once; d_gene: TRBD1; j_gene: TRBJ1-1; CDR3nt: TGTGCCAGTAGGGCAGGGGGCAACACTGAAGCTTTCTTT; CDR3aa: CASRAGGNTEAFF
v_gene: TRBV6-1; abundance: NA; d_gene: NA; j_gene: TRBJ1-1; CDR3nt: TGTGCCAGCAGTGAATTACGGGGGGGTGGGAACACTGAAGCTTTCTTT; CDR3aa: CASSELRGGGNTEAFF
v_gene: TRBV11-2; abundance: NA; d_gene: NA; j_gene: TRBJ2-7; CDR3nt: TGTGCCAGCAGCTTTCCGTTCCGAAAGGGGGTGGCCTACGAGCAGTACTTC; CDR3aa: CASSFPFRKGVAYEQYF
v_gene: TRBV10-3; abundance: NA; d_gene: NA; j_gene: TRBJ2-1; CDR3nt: TGTGCCATCAGCCCCCTTGGGGGCTTCTACAATGAGCAGTTCTTC; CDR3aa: CAISPLGGFYNEQFF
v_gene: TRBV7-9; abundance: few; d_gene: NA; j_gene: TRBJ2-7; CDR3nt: TGTGCCAGCAGCCCCGGGGAGGACGAGCAGTACTTC; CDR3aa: CASSPGEDEQYF
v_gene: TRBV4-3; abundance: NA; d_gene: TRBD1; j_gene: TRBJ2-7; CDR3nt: TGCGCCAGCAGCCAAAACCGGGACAGCTACGAGCAGTACTTC; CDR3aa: CASSQNRDSYEQYF